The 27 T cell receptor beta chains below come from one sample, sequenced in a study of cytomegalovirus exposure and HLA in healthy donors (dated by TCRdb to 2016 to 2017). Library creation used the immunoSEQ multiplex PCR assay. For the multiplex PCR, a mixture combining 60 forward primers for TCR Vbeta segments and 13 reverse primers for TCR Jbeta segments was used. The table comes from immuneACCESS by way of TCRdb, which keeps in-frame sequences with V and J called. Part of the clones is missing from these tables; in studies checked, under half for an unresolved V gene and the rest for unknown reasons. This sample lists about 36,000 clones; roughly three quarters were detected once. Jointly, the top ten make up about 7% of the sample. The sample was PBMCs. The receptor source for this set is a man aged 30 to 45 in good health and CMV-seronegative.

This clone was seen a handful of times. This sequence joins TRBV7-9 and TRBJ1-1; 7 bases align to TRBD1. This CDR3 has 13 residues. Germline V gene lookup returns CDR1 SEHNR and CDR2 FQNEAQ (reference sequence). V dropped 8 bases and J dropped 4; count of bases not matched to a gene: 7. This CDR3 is CASSLRGVTEAFF. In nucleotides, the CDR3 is TGTGCCAGCTCCCTCAGGGGGGTCACTGAAGCTTTCTTT. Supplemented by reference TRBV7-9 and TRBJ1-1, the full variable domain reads DTGVSQNPRHKITKRGQNVTFRCDPISEHNRLYWYRQTLGQGPEFLTYFQNEAQLEKSRLLSDRFSAERPKGSFSTLEIQRTEQGDSAMYLCASSLRGVTEAFFGQGTRLTVV.

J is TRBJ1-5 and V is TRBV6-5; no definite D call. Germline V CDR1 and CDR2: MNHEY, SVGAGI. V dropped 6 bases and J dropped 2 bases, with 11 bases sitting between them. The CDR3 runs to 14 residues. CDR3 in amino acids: CASRGSSGNQPQHF. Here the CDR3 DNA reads TGTGCCAGCAGGGGCTCCTCTGGCAATCAGCCCCAGCATTTT.

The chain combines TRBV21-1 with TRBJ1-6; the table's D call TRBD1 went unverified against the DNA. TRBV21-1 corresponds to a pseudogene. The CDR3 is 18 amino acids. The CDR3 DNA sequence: TGTGCCAGCAGCAAAAAAATTGACAGGTACCTTTATAATTCACCCCTCCACTTT. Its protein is CASSKKIDRYLYNSPLHF.

Written as DNA, the CDR3 is TGTGCCAGCAGCTTACGGGACAGCAACACTGAAGCTTTCTTT. It translates to CASSLRDSNTEAFF. The chain has TRBV7-9 and TRBJ1-1, with 7 positions matching TRBD1. The CDR3 spans 14 residues. V was pared by 2 bases and J by 2 bases, with 2 bases of the junction left unmatched. The germline CDR1 and CDR2 sequences are SEHNR and FQNEAQ (reference sequence).

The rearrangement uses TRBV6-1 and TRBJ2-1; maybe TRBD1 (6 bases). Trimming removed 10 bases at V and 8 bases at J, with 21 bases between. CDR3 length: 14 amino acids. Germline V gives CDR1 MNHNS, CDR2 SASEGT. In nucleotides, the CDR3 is TGTGCCATACTGCCCGGGACAACCAGGGATGAGCAGTTCTTC. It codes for CAILPGTTRDEQFF.

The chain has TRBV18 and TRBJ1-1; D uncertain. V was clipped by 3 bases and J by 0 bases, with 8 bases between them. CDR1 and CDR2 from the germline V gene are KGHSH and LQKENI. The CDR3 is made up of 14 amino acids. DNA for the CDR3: TGTGCCAGCTCACCGGCCATTATGAACACTGAAGCTTTCTTT. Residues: CASSPAIMNTEAFF.

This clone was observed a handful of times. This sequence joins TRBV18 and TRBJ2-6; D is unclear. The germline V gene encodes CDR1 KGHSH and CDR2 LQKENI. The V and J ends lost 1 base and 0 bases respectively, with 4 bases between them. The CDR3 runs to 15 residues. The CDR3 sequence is CASSPLSSGANVLTF. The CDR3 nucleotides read TGTGCCAGCTCACCACTGAGCTCTGGGGCCAACGTCCTGACTTTC.

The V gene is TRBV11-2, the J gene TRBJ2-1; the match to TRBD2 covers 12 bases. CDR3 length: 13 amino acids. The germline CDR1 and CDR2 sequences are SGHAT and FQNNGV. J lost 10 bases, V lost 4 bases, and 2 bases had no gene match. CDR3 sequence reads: CASSSGLAGEQFF. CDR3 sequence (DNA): TGTGCCAGCAGCTCCGGACTAGCGGGAGAGCAGTTCTTC. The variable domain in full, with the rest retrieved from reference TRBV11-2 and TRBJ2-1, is EAGVAQSPRYKIIEKRQSVAFWCNPISGHATLYWYQQILGQGPKLLIQFQNNGVVDDSQLPKDRFSAERLKGVDSTLKIQPAKLEDSAVYLCASSSGLAGEQFFGPGTRLTVL.

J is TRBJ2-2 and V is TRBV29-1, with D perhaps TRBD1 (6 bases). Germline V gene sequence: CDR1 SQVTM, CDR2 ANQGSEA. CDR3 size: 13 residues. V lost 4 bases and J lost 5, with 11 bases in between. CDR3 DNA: TGCAGCGTTGCGTACAGGGAAACCGGGGAGCTGTTTTTT. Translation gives CSVAYRETGELFF.

CDR3 DNA: TGTGCCAGCAGTGAAACAGGGGGCTTCACTGAAGCTTTCTTT. It translates to CASSETGGFTEAFF. The V call is TRBV25-1, the J call TRBJ1-1; 9 positions match TRBD1. The CDR3 contains 14 residues. Germline assignment: CDR1 MGHDK and CDR2 SYGVNS. V lost 2 bases and J lost 4; bases outside the gene matches: 2. Supplemented by reference TRBV25-1 and TRBJ1-1, the full variable domain reads EADIYQTPRYLVIGTGKKITLECSQTMGHDKMYWYQQDPGMELHLIHYSYGVNSTEKGDLSSESTVSRIRTEHFPLTLESARPSHTSQYLCASSETGGFTEAFFGQGTRLTVV.

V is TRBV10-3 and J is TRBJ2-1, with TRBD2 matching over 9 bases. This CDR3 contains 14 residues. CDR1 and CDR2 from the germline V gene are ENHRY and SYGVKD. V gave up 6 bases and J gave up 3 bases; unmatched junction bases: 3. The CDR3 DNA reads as TGTGCCATCAGGGCGGGGGGGATCTACAATGAGCAGTTCTTC. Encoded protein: CAIRAGGIYNEQFF.

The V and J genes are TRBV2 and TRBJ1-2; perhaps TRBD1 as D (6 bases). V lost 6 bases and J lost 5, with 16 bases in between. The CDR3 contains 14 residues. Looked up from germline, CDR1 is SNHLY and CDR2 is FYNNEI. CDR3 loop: CASSFLLDSYGYTF. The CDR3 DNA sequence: TGTGCCAGCAGCTTTCTTTTGGACAGTTATGGCTACACCTTC.

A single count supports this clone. This CDR3 is CSSFGNTEAFF. The CDR3 region has the DNA TGCAGTTCCTTCGGGAACACTGAAGCTTTCTTT. The chain combines TRBV20-1 with TRBJ1-1; no reliable D call. Looked up from germline, CDR1 is DFQATT and CDR2 is SNEGSKA (reference sequence). V was trimmed by 8 bases and J by 1 base, leaving 8 bases between them. The CDR3 extends over 11 amino acids.

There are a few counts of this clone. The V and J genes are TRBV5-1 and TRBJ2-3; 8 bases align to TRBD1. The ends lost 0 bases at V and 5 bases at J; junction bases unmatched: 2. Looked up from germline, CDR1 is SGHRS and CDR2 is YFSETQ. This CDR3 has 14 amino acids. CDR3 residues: CASSLEGQVDTQYF. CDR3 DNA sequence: TGCGCCAGCAGCTTGGAGGGACAGGTAGATACGCAGTATTTT.

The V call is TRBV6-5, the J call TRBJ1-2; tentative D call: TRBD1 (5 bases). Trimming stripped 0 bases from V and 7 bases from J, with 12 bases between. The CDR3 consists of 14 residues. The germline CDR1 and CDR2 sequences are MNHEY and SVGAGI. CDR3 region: CASSYSISGIGYTF. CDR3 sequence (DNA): TGTGCCAGCAGTTACTCGATATCAGGGATTGGCTACACCTTC.

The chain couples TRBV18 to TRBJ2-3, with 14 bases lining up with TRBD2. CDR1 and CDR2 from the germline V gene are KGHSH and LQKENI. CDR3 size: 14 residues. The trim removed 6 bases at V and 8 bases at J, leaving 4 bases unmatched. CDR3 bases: TGTGCCAGCTCCGGGACTAGCGGGAGAGGTACGCAGTATTTT. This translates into CASSGTSGRGTQYF.

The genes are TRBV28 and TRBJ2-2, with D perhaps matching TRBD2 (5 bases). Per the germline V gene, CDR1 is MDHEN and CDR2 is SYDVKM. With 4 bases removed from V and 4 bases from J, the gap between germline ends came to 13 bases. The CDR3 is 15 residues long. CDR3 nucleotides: TGTGCCAGCAGTTCGGCGGGCGCGGGCACCGGGGAGCTGTTTTTT. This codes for CASSSAGAGTGELFF.

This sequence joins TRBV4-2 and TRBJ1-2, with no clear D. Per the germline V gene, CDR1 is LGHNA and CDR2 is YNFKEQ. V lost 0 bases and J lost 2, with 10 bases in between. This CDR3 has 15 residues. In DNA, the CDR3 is TGTGCCAGCAGCCAAGATCAGGCCAGCAACTATGGCTACACCTTC. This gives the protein CASSQDQASNYGYTF.

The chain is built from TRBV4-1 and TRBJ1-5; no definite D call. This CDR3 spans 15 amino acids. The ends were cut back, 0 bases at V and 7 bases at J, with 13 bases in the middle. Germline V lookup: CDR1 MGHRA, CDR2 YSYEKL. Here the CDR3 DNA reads TGCGCCAGCAGCCAAGAAGGAGGACTCCCCCAGCCCCAGCATTTT. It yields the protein CASSQEGGLPQPQHF.

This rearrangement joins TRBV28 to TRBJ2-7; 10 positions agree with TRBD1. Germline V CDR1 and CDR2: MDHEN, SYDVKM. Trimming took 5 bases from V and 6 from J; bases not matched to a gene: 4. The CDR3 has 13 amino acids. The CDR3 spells CASSGTGVAEQYF. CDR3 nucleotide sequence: TGTGCCAGCAGTGGGACAGGGGTAGCCGAGCAGTACTTC.

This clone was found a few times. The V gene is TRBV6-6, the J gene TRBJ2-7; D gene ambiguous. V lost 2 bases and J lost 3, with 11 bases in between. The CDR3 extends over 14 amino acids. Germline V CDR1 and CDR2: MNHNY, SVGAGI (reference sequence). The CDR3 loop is CASSYTQTSYEQYF. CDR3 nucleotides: TGTGCCAGCAGTTACACCCAGACAAGCTACGAGCAGTACTTC.

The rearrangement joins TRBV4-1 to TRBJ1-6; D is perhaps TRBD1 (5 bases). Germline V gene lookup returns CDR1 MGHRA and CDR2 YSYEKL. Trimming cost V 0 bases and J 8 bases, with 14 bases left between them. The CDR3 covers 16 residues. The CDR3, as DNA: TGCGCCAGCAGCCAAGAGGGGGGAGATATCTATTCACCCCTCCACTTT. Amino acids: CASSQEGGDIYSPLHF.

The CDR3 DNA follows: TGCGCCAGCAGCCAAGATCTAGCGGGGGGGCCAGATACGCAGTATTTT. This gives the protein CASSQDLAGGPDTQYF. The chain is built from TRBV4-3 and TRBJ2-3; 12 bases agree with TRBD2. The CDR3 sequence is 16 residues long. Losses at the gene ends were 0 bases for V and 4 bases for J; bases not matched to a gene: 2. The germline gives CDR1 LGHNA, CDR2 YSLEER.

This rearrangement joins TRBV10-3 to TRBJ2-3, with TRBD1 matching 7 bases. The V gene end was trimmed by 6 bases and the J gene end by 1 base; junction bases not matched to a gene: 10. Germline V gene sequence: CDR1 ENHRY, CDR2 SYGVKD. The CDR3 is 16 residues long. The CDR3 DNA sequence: TGTGCCATCAGACCGACAGGGAATATTCGCACAGATACGCAGTATTTT. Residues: CAIRPTGNIRTDTQYF.

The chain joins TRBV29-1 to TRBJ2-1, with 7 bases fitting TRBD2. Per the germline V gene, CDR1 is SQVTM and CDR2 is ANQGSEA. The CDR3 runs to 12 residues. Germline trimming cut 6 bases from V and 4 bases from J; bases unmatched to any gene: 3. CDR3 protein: CSVGRAYNEQFF. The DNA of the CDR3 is TGCAGCGTGGGGAGGGCTTACAATGAGCAGTTCTTC.

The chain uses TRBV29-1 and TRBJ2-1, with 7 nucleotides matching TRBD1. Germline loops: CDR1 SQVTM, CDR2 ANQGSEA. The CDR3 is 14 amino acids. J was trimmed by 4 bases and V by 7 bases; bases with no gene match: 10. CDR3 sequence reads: CSAKGGQSYNEQFF. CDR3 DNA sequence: TGCAGCGCTAAAGGGGGACAGTCGTACAATGAGCAGTTCTTC.

The CDR3 DNA sequence: TGTGCCAGCAGCCGAAACCCTCAGGCCCCCAGGCAGTACTTC. This encodes CASSRNPQAPRQYF. The chain employs TRBV2 and TRBJ2-7, with unresolved D. CDR1 is SNHLY, CDR2 FYNNEI, per germline. V was cut by 6 bases and J by 9 bases, with 21 bases left in between. This CDR3 is built from 14 residues.